A selection of T cell receptor beta chains follows, all from one sample in a study of blood T cell repertoires in COVID-19. Libraries were prepared by immunoSEQ multiplex PCR; TCRdb keeps only in-frame clonotypes and omits some of them. The sample carries about 380,000 clones, about 90% recorded once. The specimen sequenced was PBMCs or T cells enriched from blood (not recorded which). Receptors originate from a man aged 25 to 40 who had recovered from COVID-19. Both conserved end residues are part of each CDR3. The order of the fields is V gene, J gene, D gene, clone size, CDR3 protein, CDR3 DNA. D genes are given only for firm matches. Clone size, where shown, is once, few, many, or a class for clones that have expanded.

TRBV7-2	TRBJ2-1	TRBD1	-	CASSSDRLYNEQFF	TGTGCCAGCAGCTCGGACAGGCTTTACAATGAGCAGTTCTTC
TRBV10-3	TRBJ1-1	TRBD1	-	CAITEITGAEAFF	TGTGCCATCACCGAAATTACAGGGGCTGAAGCTTTCTTT
TRBV7-2	TRBJ1-6	-	-	CASSLPSSYNSPLHF	TGTGCCAGCAGCTTACCGAGCTCCTATAATTCACCCCTCCACTTT
TRBV5-1	TRBJ2-2	-	-	CASSLGSPANTGELFF	TGCGCCAGCAGCTTGGGGAGCCCCGCGAACACCGGGGAGCTGTTTTTT
TRBV27	TRBJ2-7	-	-	CASSLSGSGSYEQYF	TGTGCCAGCAGTTTATCGGGGTCGGGGAGCTACGAGCAGTACTTC
TRBV18	TRBJ1-4	-	once	CASSPRETNEKLFF	TGTGCCAGCTCACCCAGGGAAACTAATGAAAAACTGTTTTTT
TRBV6-5	TRBJ1-3	-	-	CASSYSGRGGNTIYF	TGTGCCAGCAGTTACTCCGGCCGCGGTGGAAACACCATATATTTT
TRBV5-1	TRBJ1-1	TRBD1	once	CASSLGGGSVNTEAFF	TGCGCCAGCAGCTTGGGAGGGGGCTCGGTGAACACTGAAGCTTTCTTT
TRBV28	TRBJ1-5	TRBD1	-	CASSFLDRVNQPQHF	TGTGCCAGCAGTTTCCTCGACAGGGTCAATCAGCCCCAGCATTTT
TRBV28	TRBJ2-3	-	-	CASSPAGRTASADTQYF	TGTGCCAGCAGTCCCGCGGGGCGGACCGCGAGCGCAGATACGCAGTATTTT
TRBV10-3	TRBJ1-2	-	-	CAISERGYYGYTF	TGTGCCATCAGTGAGCGCGGATACTATGGCTACACCTTC
TRBV30	TRBJ1-1	TRBD1	-	CAWRGTGRGENTEAFF	TGTGCCTGGAGGGGGACAGGGCGAGGCGAGAACACTGAAGCTTTCTTT
TRBV2	TRBJ1-4	TRBD1	-	CASSRDRDPTNEKLFF	TGTGCCAGCAGCCGGGACAGGGATCCAACTAATGAAAAACTGTTTTTT